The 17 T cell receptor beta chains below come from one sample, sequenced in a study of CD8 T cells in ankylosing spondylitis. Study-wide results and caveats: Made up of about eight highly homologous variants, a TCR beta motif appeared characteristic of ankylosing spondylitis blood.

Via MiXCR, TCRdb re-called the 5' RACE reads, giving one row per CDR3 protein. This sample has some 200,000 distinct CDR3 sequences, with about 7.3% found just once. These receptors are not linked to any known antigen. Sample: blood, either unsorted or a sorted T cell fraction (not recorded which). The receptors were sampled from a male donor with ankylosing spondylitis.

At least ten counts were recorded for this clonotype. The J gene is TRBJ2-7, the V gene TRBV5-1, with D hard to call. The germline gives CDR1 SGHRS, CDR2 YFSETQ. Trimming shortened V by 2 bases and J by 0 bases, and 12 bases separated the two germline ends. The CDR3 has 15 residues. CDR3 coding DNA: TGCGCCAGCAGCTTTAGTGCGGTGAGCTCCTACGAGCAGTACTTC. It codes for CASSFSAVSSYEQYF.

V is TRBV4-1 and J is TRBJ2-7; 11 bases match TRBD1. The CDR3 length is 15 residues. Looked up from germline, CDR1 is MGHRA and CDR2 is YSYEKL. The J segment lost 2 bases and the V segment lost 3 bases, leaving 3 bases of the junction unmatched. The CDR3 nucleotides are TGCGCCAGCAGCCATGGGGACAGGGGGGCCTACGAGCAGTACTTC. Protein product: CASSHGDRGAYEQYF.

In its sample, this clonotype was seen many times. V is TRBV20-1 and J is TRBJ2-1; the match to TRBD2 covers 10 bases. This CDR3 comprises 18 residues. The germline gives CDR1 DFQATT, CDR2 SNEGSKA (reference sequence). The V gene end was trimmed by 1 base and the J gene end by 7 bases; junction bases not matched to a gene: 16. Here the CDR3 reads CSARASAASGGTGNEQFF. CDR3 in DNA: TGCAGTGCTAGAGCTTCCGCCGCTAGCGGGGGAACTGGGAATGAGCAGTTCTTC.

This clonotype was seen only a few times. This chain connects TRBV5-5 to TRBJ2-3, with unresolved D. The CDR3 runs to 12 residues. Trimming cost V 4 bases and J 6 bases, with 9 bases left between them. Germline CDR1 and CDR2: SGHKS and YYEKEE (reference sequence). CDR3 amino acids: CASSPGWDTQYF. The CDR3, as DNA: TGTGCCAGCAGCCCGGGCTGGGATACGCAGTATTTT.

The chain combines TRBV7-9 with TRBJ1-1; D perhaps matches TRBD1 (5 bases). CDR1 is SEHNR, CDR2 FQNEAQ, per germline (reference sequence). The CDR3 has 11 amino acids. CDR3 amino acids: CAIREGTEAFF. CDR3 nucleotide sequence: TGTGCTATCAGGGAGGGAACTGAAGCTTTCTTT.

This CDR3 is CASSVIGQGAAGAATDTQYF. In DNA form, the CDR3 reads TGTGCCAGCAGCGTAATAGGACAGGGGGCTGCGGGAGCCGCCACAGATACGCAGTATTTT. The V call is TRBV11-2, the J call TRBJ2-3, with 11 positions matching TRBD1. Germline V gives CDR1 SGHAT, CDR2 FQNNGV. Trimming removed 5 bases from V and 2 bases from J; junction bases left unmatched: 18. The CDR3 runs to 20 residues. Combining the CDR3 with reference TRBV11-2 and TRBJ2-3 gives the whole variable domain EAGVAQSPRYKIIEKRQSVAFWCNPISGHATLYWYQQILGQGPKLLIQFQNNGVVDDSQLPKDRFSAERLKGVDSTLKIQPAKLEDSAVYLCASSVIGQGAAGAATDTQYFGPGTRLTVL.

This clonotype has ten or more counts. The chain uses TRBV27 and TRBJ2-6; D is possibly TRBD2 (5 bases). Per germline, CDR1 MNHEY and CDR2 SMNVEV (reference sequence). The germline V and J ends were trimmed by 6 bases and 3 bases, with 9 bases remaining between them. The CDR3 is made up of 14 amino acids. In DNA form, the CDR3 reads TGTGCCAGCAGCTACGGGGTTGGGGCCAACGTCCTGACTTTC. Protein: CASSYGVGANVLTF.

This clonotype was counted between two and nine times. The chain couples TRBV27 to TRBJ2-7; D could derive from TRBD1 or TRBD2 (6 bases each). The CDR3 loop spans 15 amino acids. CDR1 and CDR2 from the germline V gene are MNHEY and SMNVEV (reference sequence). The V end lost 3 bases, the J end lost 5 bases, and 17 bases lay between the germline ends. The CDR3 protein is CASSFSWGAINEQYF. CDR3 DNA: TGTGCCAGCAGTTTTTCTTGGGGGGCCATCAACGAGCAGTACTTC.

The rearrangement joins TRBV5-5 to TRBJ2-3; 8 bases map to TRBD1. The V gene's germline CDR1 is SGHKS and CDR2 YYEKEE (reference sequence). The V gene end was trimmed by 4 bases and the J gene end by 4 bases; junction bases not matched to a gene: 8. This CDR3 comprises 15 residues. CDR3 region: CASSRGQGLPDTQYF. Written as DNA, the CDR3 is TGTGCCAGCAGCCGAGGACAGGGTCTCCCAGATACGCAGTATTTT.

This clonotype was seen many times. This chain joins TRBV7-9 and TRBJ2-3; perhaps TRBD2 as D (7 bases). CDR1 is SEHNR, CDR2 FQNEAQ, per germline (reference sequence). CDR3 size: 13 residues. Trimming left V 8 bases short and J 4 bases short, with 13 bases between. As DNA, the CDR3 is TGTGCCAGCGGAGTGGGGGGGCCAGATACGCAGTATTTT. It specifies CASGVGGPDTQYF.

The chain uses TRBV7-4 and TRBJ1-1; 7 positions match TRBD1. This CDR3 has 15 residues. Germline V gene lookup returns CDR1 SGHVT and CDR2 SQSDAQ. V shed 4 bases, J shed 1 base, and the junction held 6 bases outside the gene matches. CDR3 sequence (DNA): TGTGCCAGCAGCTCCCCCGGGACAGCGAACACTGAAGCTTTCTTT. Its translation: CASSSPGTANTEAFF. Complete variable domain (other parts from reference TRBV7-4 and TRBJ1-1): GAGVSQSPRYKVAKRGRDVALRCDSISGHVTLYWYRQTLGQGSEVLTYSQSDAQRDKSGRPSGRFSAERPERSVSTLKIQRTEQGDSAVYLCASSSPGTANTEAFFGQGTRLTVV.

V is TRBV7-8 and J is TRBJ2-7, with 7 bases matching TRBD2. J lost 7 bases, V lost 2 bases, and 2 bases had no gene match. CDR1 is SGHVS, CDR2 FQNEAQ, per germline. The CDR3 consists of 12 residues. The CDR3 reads CASSLWEGEQYF. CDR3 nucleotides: TGTGCCAGCAGCTTATGGGAGGGGGAGCAGTACTTC.

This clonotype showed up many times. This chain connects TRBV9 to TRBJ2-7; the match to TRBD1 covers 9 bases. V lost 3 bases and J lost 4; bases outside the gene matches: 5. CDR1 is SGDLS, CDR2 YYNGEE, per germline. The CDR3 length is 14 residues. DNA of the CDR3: TGTGCCAGCAGCGCCGGGACAGGGAATTACGAGCAGTACTTC. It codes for CASSAGTGNYEQYF.

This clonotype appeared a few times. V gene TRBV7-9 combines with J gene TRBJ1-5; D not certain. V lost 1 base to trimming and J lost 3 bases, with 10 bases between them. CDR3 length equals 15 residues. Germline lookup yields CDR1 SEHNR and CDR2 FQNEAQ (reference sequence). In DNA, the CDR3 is TGTGCCAGCAGCTTAGGGGGTTCCTACAATCAGCCCCAGCATTTT. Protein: CASSLGGSYNQPQHF.

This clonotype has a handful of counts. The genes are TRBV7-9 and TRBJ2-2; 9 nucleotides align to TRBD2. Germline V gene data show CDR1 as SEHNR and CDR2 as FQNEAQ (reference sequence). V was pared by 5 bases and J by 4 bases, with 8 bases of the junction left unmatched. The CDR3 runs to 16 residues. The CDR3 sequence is CASSRISGGITGELFF. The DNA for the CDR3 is TGTGCCAGCAGCCGCATTAGCGGGGGAATCACCGGGGAGCTGTTTTTT.

CDR3 in DNA: TGTGCCAGCAGTTACTCGGCCGGGGATCCAGATACGCAGTATTTT. Translated, it gives CASSYSAGDPDTQYF. The chain recombines TRBV6-5 with TRBJ2-3, with D possibly matching TRBD2 (5 bases). Germline V CDR1 and CDR2: MNHEY, SVGAGI. This CDR3 region has 15 residues. Trimming cost V 0 bases and J 4 bases, with 11 bases left between them.

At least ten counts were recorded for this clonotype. CDR3 protein: CASSLEAANEQFF. For the CDR3, the DNA is TGCGCCAGCAGCTTGGAGGCGGCGAATGAGCAGTTCTTC. The chain carries TRBV5-1 and TRBJ2-1, with D uncertain. The CDR3 length is 13 residues. In germline, CDR1 is SGHRS, CDR2 YFSETQ. Trimming shortened V by 0 bases and J by 7 bases, and 8 bases separated the two germline ends.